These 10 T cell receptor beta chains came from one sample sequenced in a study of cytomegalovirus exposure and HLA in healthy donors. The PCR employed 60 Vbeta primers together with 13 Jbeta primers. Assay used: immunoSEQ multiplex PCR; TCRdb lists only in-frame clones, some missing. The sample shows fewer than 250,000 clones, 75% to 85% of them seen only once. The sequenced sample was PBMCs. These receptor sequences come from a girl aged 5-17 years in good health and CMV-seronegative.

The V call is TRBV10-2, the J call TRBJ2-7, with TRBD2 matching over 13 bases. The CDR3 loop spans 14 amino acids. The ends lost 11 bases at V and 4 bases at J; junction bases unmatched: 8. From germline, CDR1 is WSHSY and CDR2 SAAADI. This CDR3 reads CAGSSGLAGYEQYF. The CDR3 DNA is TGCGCCGGCTCCTCGGGACTAGCGGGATACGAGCAGTACTTC.

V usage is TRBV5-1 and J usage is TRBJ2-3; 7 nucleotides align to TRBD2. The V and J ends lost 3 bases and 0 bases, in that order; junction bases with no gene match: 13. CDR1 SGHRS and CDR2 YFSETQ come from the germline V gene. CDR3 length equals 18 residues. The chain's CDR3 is CASSSVSGGGISTDTQYF. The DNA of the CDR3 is TGCGCCAGCAGCTCGGTTTCGGGGGGAGGAATAAGCACAGATACGCAGTATTTT.

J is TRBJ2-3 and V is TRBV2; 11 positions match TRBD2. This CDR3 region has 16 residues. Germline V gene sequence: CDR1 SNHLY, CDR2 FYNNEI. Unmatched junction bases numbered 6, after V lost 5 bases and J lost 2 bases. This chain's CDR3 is CASSTTSGSTTDTQYF. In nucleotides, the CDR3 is TGTGCCAGCAGTACAACTAGCGGGAGTACCACAGATACGCAGTATTTT.

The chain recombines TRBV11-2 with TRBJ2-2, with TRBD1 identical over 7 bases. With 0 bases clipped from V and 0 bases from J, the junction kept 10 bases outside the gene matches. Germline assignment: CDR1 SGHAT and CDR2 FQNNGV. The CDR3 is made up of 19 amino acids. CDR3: CASSLENWRTGPNTGELFF. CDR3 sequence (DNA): TGTGCCAGCAGCTTAGAAAATTGGAGGACAGGACCGAACACCGGGGAGCTGTTTTTT.

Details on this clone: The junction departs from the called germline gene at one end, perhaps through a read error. The CDR3 region is CAISAGTGPFF. CDR3 DNA sequence: TGTGCCATCAGTGCCGGGACAGGGCCCTTCTTC. The V and J genes are TRBV10-3 and TRBJ1-2, with 9 bases lining up with TRBD1. This CDR3 has 11 residues. CDR1 is ENHRY, CDR2 SYGVKD, per germline.

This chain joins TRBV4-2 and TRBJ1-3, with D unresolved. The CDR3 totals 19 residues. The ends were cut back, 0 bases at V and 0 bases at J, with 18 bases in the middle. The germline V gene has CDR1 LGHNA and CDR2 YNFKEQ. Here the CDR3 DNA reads TGTGCCAGCAGCCAAGAACCCCCTGGGCTTCTAAGCTCTGGAAACACCATATATTTT. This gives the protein CASSQEPPGLLSSGNTIYF.

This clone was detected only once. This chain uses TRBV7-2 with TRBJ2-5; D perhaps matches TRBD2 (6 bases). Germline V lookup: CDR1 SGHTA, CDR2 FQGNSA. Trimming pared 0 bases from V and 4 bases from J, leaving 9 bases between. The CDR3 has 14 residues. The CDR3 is CASSLAEGIETQYF. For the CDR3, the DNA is TGTGCCAGCAGCTTAGCGGAGGGTATAGAGACCCAGTACTTC.

The CDR3 DNA is TGTGCCAGCACTCCGAGGGGGGACAGATACGAGCAGTACTTC. The encoded protein is CASTPRGDRYEQYF. The chain carries TRBV6-1 and TRBJ2-7; a possible D gene is TRBD1 (7 bases). Trimming removed 7 bases from V and 4 bases from J, with 17 bases in between. There are 14 residues in the CDR3. Germline values: CDR1 MNHNS, CDR2 SASEGT.

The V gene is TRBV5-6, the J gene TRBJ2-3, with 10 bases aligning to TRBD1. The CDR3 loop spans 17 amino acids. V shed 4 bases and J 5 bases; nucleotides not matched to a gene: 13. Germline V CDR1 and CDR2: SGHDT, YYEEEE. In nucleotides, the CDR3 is TGTGCCAGCAGCCTAGACAGGGGGCCGAATTCGAAAGATACGCAGTATTTT. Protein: CASSLDRGPNSKDTQYF.

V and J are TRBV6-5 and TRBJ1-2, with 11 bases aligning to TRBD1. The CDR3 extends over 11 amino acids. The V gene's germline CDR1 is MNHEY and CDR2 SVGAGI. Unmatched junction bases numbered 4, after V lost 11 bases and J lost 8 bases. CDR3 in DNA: TGTGCCGGACAGGGGGCGTCGGGCTACACCTTC. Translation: CAGQGASGYTF.